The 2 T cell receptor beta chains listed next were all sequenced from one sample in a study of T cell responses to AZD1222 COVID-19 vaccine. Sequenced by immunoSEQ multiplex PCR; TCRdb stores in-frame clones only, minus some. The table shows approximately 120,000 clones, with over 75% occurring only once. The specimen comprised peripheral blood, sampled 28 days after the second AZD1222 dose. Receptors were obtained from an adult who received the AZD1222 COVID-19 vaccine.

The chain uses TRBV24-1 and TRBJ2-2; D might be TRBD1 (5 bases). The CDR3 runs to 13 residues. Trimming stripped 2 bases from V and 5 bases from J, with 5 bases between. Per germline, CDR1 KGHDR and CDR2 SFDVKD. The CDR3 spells CATSDSGTGELFF. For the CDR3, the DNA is TGTGCCACCAGTGATTCAGGGACCGGGGAGCTGTTTTTT.

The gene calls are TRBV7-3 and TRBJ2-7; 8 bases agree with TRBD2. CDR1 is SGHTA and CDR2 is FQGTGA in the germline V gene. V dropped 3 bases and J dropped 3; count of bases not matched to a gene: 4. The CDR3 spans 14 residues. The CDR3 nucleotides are TGTGCCAGCAGCTTTTCGGGAGGGGTCTACGAGCAGTACTTC. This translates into CASSFSGGVYEQYF.